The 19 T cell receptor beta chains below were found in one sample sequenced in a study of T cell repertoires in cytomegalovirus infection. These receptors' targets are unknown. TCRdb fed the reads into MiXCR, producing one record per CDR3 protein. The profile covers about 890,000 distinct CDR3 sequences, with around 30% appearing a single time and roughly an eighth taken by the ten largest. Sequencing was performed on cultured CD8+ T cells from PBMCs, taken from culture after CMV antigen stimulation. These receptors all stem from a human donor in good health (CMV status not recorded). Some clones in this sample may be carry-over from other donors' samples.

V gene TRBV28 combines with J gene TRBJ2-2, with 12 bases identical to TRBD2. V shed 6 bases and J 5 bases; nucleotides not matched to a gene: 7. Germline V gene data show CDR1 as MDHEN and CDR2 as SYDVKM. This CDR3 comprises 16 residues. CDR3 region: CASSYLAGGVTGELFF. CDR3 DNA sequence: TGTGCCAGCAGCTATCTAGCGGGGGGGGTGACCGGGGAGCTGTTTTTT.

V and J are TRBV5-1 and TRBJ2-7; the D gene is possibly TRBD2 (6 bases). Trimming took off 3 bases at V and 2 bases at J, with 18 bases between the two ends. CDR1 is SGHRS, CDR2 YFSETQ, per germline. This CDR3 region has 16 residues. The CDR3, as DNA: TGCGCCAGCAGCTCTAAGACACGGGAGAGGGCCTACGAGCAGTACTTC. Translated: CASSSKTRERAYEQYF.

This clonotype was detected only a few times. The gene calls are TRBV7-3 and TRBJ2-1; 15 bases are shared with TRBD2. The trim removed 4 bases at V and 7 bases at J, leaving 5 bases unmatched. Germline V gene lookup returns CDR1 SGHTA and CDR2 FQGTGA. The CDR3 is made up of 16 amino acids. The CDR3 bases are TGTGCCAGCAGCTGGGGACTAGCGGGGGGAAAGAATGAGCAGTTCTTC. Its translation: CASSWGLAGGKNEQFF.

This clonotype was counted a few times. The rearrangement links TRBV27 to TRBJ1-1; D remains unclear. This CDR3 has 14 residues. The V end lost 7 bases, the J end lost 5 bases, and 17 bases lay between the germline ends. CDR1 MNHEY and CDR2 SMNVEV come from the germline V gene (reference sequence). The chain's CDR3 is CASTSTVSLTEAFF. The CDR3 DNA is TGTGCCAGCACCTCGACGGTCAGCTTGACTGAAGCTTTCTTT.

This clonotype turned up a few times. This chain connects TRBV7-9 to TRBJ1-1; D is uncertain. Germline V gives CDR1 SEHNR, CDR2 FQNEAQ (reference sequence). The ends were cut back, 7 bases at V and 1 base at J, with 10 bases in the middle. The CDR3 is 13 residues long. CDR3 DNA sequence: TGTGCCAGCACCCCTGAAGGGAACACTGAAGCTTTCTTT. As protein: CASTPEGNTEAFF.

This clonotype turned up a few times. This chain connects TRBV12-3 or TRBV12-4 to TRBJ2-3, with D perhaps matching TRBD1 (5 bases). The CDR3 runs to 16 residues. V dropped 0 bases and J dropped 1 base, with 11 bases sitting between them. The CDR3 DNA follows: TGTGCCAGCAGTTTAGCGGAAGGGGTACGCACAGATACGCAGTATTTT. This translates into CASSLAEGVRTDTQYF.

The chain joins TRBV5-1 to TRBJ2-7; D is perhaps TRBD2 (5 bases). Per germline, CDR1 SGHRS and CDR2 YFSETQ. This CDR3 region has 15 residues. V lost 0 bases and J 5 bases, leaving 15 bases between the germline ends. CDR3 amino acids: CASSLAGGWIDEQYV. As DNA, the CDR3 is TGCGCCAGCAGCTTGGCGGGCGGGTGGATCGACGAGCAGTACGTC.

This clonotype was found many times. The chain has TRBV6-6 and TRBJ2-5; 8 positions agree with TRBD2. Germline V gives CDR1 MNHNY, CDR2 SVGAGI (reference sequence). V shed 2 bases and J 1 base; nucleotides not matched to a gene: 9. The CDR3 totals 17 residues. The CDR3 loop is CASSYRTGTRGQETQYF. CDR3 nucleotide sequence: TGTGCCAGCAGTTACCGAACCGGGACTAGAGGCCAAGAGACCCAGTACTTC.

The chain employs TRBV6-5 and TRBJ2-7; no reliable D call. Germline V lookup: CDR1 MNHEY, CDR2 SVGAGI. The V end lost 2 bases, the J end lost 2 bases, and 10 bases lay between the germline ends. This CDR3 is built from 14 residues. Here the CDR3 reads CASSYIGVAYEQYF. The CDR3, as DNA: TGTGCCAGCAGTTACATCGGAGTTGCCTACGAGCAGTACTTC.

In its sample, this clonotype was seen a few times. The CDR3 nucleotides are TGTGCCAGCAGCTTATCGGACAGCGGTGAAAAACTGTTTTTT. Its protein product is CASSLSDSGEKLFF. The V and J genes are TRBV7-9 and TRBJ1-4; D is perhaps TRBD1 (6 bases). The CDR3 is 14 residues long. The V gene lost 2 bases and the J gene lost 7 bases, with 11 bases spanning the gap. CDR1 is SEHNR and CDR2 is FQNEAQ in the germline V gene (reference sequence).

The CDR3 protein is CASSLYPGEVPGELFF. In DNA, the CDR3 is TGCGCCAGCAGCCTCTACCCAGGGGAAGTCCCCGGGGAGCTGTTTTTT. The chain links TRBV5-1 to TRBJ2-2; D possibly corresponds to TRBD1 (6 bases). This CDR3 contains 16 residues. The V end lost 4 bases, the J end lost 6 bases, and 19 bases lay between the germline ends. Germline V gene data show CDR1 as SGHRS and CDR2 as YFSETQ.

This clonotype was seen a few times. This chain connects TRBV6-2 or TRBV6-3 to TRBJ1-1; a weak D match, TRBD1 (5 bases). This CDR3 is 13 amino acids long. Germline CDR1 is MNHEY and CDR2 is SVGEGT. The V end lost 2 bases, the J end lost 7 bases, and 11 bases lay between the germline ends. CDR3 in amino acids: CASSYRQLLEAFF. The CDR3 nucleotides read TGTGCCAGCAGTTACCGACAGCTACTTGAAGCTTTCTTT.

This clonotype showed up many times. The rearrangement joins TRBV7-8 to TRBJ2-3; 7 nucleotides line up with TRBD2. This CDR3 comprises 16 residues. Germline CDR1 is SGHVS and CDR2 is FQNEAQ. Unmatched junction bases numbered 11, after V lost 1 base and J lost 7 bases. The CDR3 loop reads CASSLVGGGFQHTQYF. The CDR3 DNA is TGTGCCAGCAGCTTAGTGGGGGGGGGATTCCAACATACGCAGTATTTT.

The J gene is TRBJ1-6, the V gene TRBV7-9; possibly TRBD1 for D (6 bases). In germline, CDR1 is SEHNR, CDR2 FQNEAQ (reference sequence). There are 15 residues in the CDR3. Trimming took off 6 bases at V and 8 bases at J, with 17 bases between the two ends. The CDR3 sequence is CASSQTGRLYSPLHF. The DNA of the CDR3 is TGTGCCAGCAGTCAAACAGGGCGGTTGTATTCACCCCTCCACTTT. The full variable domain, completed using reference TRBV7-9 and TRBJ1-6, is DTGVSQNPRHKITKRGQNVTFRCDPISEHNRLYWYRQTLGQGPEFLTYFQNEAQLEKSRLLSDRFSAERPKGSFSTLEIQRTEQGDSAMYLCASSQTGRLYSPLHFGNGTRLTVT.

The CDR3 region has the DNA TGTGCCAGCAGTTATGTTTACGACGAGCAGTTCTTC. Amino acid sequence: CASSYVYDEQFF. The chain has TRBV6-2 or TRBV6-3 and TRBJ2-1; no firm D call. Germline CDR1 reads MNHEY; CDR2 reads SVGEGT. There are 12 residues in the CDR3. V was cut by 3 bases and J by 10 bases, with 10 bases left in between.

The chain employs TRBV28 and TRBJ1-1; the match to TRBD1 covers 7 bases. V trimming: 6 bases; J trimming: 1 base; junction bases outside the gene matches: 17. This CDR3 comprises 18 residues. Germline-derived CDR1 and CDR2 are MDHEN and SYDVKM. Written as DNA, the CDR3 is TGTGCCAGCAGCCTCTTTACAGGGGCGTCATTGTCGAACACTGAAGCTTTCTTT. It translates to CASSLFTGASLSNTEAFF.

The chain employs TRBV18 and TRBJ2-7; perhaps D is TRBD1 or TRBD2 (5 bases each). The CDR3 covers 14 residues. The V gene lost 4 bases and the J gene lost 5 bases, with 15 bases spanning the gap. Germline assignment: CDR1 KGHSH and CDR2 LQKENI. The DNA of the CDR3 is TGTGCCAGCTCACTCGGGGCCCCTCGGGACGAGCAGTACTTC. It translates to CASSLGAPRDEQYF.

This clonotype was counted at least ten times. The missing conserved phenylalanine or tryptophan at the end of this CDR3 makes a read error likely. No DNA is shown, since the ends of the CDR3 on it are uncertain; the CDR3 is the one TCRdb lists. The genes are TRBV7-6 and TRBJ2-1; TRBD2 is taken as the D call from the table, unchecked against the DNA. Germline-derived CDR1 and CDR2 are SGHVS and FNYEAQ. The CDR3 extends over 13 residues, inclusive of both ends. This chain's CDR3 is CASSPAAGGPGSI.

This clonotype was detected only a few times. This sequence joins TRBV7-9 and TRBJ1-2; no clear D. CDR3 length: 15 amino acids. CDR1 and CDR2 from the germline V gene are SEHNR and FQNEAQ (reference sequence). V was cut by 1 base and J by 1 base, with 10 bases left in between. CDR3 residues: CASSLVAVYNYGYTF. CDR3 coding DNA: TGTGCCAGCAGCTTAGTGGCAGTTTATAACTATGGCTACACCTTC.